The clone carrying this T cell receptor beta chain is judged medium-sized. What it binds is not known. This entry comes from a study of metastatic and nonmetastatic thyroid tumors. Turning to the study itself: Patients with malignant and benign thyroid disease provided blood and tumor or nodule tissue, whose repertoires were compared.

The study, taken as a whole, reports: The study reportedly found significantly higher TCR beta diversity in malignant thyroid tumors than benign nodules, in blood and tumor.

Treatment of any kind had been given to no patient before thyroid surgery. Germline lookup yields CDR1 MDHEN and CDR2 SYDVKM. CDR3 length equals 16 residues. J was trimmed by 3 bases and V by 5 bases; bases with no gene match: 9. Per the study methods: Between-group CDR3 differences, defined by clinicopathological status, yielded a distant-metastasis classifier for papillary thyroid cancer. TCRdb reprocessed the PCR reads using MiXCR. TCRdb's processing, not the study's, gives the V and J calls here. The table has 30,000 to 40,000 clones, 20% to 25% seen once. Sequenced: tumor tissue. The chain is built from TRBV28 and TRBJ2-2; the match to TRBD1 covers 7 bases. The sequence came from a male donor with papillary thyroid cancer or a benign thyroid nodule (not recorded which). Some clones in this sample may be carry-over from other donors' samples. The CDR3 DNA follows: TGTGCCAGCAGTAGACCAAGACAGGGAGACACCGGGGAGCTGTTTTTT. Encoded protein: CASSRPRQGDTGELFF. The complete variable domain, with remaining parts taken from reference TRBV28 and TRBJ2-2, reads DVKVTQSSRYLVKRTGEKVFLECVQDMDHENMFWYRQDPGLGLRLIYFSYDVKMKEKGDIPEGYSVSREKKERFSLILESASTNQTSMYLCASSRPRQGDTGELFFGEGSRLTVL.